This T cell receptor beta chain is drawn from a study of control samples from healthy donors and cancer patients. V was pared by 7 bases and J by 2 bases, with 12 bases between. CDR1 is SGHAT and CDR2 is FQNNGV in the germline V gene. The CDR3 runs to 14 residues. The repertoire was sequenced with immunoSEQ multiplex PCR; TCRdb's copy has only in-frame clones and lacks some. The sample holds tens of thousands of clones; 70% to 90% are singletons and the top ten take about 1.3%. Sequencing was performed on blood. The sequence derives from a woman aged 50 to 65 in good health. V is TRBV11-2 and J is TRBJ2-1; D remains unclear. CDR3 coding DNA: TGTGCCAGCACCCCGGGCAGCGCCTACAATGAGCAGTTCTTC. Protein sequence: CASTPGSAYNEQFF.